This entry concerns a single T cell receptor (beta chain). Its antigen is unidentified. This sample is drawn from a study of lymphopenia after photon versus proton radiotherapy. Sequencing was performed with immunoSEQ multiplex PCR; in TCRdb, only in-frame clones are kept and a portion is missing. The sample lists approximately 91,000 clones, approximately 82% occurring once. The CDR3 has 13 amino acids. V was shortened by 2 bases and J by 3 bases, with 5 bases between the two germline ends. Germline CDR1 MRHNA, CDR2 SNTAGT. General study results and limits: In patients who died, overall survival fell as post-nadir TCR diversity dropped more. Authors raise, but do not show, better survival with proton therapy. Proton therapy kept repertoires fairly stable, unlike photons, which gained effector/memory cells.

This clonotype originated in a man aged 55 to 70 with pancreatic cancer. The chain has TRBV6-4 and TRBJ2-1; D remains ambiguous. Sample: peripheral blood, taken from a patient treated with proton-based radiotherapy. The CDR3 coding sequence is TGTGCCAGCAGTGACACACTCTACAATGAGCAGTTCTTC. This sequence encodes CASSDTLYNEQFF.